Presented here are 13 T cell receptor beta chains from one specimen sequenced in a study of cytomegalovirus exposure and HLA in healthy donors. Researchers ran the PCR with 60 Vbeta and 13 Jbeta primers. Libraries were prepared by immunoSEQ multiplex PCR; TCRdb keeps only in-frame clonotypes and omits some of them. The table has 100,000 to 150,000 clones, about 84% seen once. Sequencing used PBMCs. Source of these receptors: a boy aged 5-17 years in good health and CMV-seronegative.

The chain employs TRBV19 and TRBJ1-1, with 10 bases fitting TRBD1. J was trimmed by 3 bases and V by 6 bases; bases with no gene match: 7. CDR1 is LNHDA and CDR2 is SQIVND in the germline V gene (reference sequence). The CDR3 is 15 amino acids. The CDR3 DNA follows: TGTGCCAGTAGCATTGACAGGGGGCTGGACACTGAAGCTTTCTTT. Translated, it gives CASSIDRGLDTEAFF.

This chain uses TRBV25-1 with TRBJ2-7, with a weak D call TRBD1 (6 bases). With 7 bases removed from V and 7 bases from J, the gap between germline ends came to 17 bases. This CDR3 spans 13 amino acids. Germline lookup yields CDR1 MGHDK and CDR2 SYGVNS. The CDR3, as DNA: TGTGCCAGCAAACAGGGCTTCCCCGGAGAGCAGTACTTC. Protein: CASKQGFPGEQYF.

This sequence joins TRBV19 and TRBJ2-3, with D uncertain. This CDR3 spans 14 amino acids. From germline, CDR1 is LNHDA and CDR2 SQIVND (reference sequence). Trimming shortened V by 5 bases and J by 0 bases, and 9 bases separated the two germline ends. In nucleotides, the CDR3 is TGTGCCAGTAGTCTCACACCCAGCACAGATACGCAGTATTTT. Translating it yields CASSLTPSTDTQYF.

V is TRBV30 and J is TRBJ2-7, with 13 positions matching TRBD2. From germline, CDR1 is GTSNPN and CDR2 SVGIG (reference sequence). V was pared by 8 bases and J by 6 bases, with 16 bases of the junction left unmatched. CDR3 length: 16 amino acids. CDR3 sequence: CAGAGLAGFSLPEQYF. DNA of the CDR3: TGTGCCGGAGCGGGACTAGCGGGATTCAGTTTGCCCGAGCAGTACTTC. Looking up the rest from reference TRBV30 and TRBJ2-7 gives the full variable domain: SQTIHQWPATLVQPVGSPLSLECTVEGTSNPNLYWYRQAAGRGLQLLFYSVGIGQISSEVPQNLSASRPQDRQFILSSKKLLLSDSGFYLCAGAGLAGFSLPEQYFGPGTRLTVT.

The chain links TRBV6-6 to TRBJ2-5; D gene uncertain. This CDR3 is built from 13 residues. The germline V gene encodes CDR1 MNHNY and CDR2 SVGAGI (reference sequence). V lost 5 bases to trimming and J lost 5 bases, with 12 bases between them. The CDR3 protein is CASSTWRRETQYF. DNA of the CDR3: TGTGCCAGCAGTACGTGGCGGCGGGAGACCCAGTACTTC.

The genes are TRBV6-1 and TRBJ1-6; 7 bases match TRBD1. From germline, CDR1 is MNHNS and CDR2 SASEGT. The length of the CDR3 is 13 residues. J was trimmed by 6 bases and V by 11 bases; bases with no gene match: 7. CDR3: CAAGGQLNSPLHF. CDR3 sequence (DNA): TGTGCCGCCGGGGGACAGCTTAATTCACCCCTCCACTTT.

The gene calls are TRBV7-9 and TRBJ2-7; TRBD2 aligns across 9 bases. Per germline, CDR1 SEHNR and CDR2 FQNEAQ (reference sequence). The CDR3 is 15 residues long. V dropped 4 bases and J dropped 4; count of bases not matched to a gene: 8. The CDR3 DNA follows: TGTGCCAGCAGCTCCTTAGCGGGAGATGCGTACGAGCAGTACTTC. Translated, it gives CASSSLAGDAYEQYF.

The J gene is TRBJ2-2, the V gene TRBV19; 7 bases fit TRBD2. V shed 1 base, J shed 4 bases, and the junction held 6 bases outside the gene matches. The germline CDR1 and CDR2 sequences are LNHDA and SQIVND (reference sequence). The CDR3 runs 16 residues. The CDR3 nucleotides read TGTGCCAGTAGTATAGGCACGGGAGGAATCACCGGGGAGCTGTTTTTT. Protein sequence: CASSIGTGGITGELFF.

The gene calls are TRBV2 and TRBJ1-1; D is unresolved. V was shortened by 5 bases and J by 3 bases, with 4 bases between the two germline ends. CDR3 length: 11 amino acids. Germline assignment: CDR1 SNHLY and CDR2 FYNNEI. The DNA of the CDR3 is TGTGCCAGCAGTCTGTACACTGAAGCTTTCTTT. Residues: CASSLYTEAFF.

The sample holds a few counts of this clone. The chain has TRBV25-1 and TRBJ2-7; a weak D match, TRBD1 (6 bases). The germline V and J ends were trimmed by 8 bases and 0 bases, with 14 bases remaining between them. The CDR3 loop spans 14 amino acids. Germline V gene lookup returns CDR1 MGHDK and CDR2 SYGVNS. The CDR3 nucleotides are TGTGCCAGCCAAGGGGGATTACGCTCCTACGAGCAGTACTTC. Its translation is CASQGGLRSYEQYF.

The rearrangement uses TRBV11-3 and TRBJ2-1, with TRBD2 matching 10 bases. J was trimmed by 3 bases and V by 3 bases; bases with no gene match: 5. The CDR3 is made up of 16 amino acids. From germline, CDR1 is SGHNT and CDR2 YENEEA. The CDR3 DNA reads as TGTGCCAGCAGCTTGGCTAGCGGGAGTAGCTACAATGAGCAGTTCTTC. This encodes CASSLASGSSYNEQFF. The variable domain in full, with the rest retrieved from reference TRBV11-3 and TRBJ2-1, is EAGVVQSPRYKIIEKKQPVAFWCNPISGHNTLYWYLQNLGQGPELLIRYENEEAVDDSQLPKDRFSAERLKGVDSTLKIQPAELGDSAVYLCASSLASGSSYNEQFFGPGTRLTVL.

In its sample, this clone was seen a few times. The chain is built from TRBV19 and TRBJ1-2; 7 bases map to TRBD1. The CDR3 contains 13 residues. J gave up 6 bases and V 5 bases, and 6 bases lay outside the gene matches. Germline V gene data show CDR1 as LNHDA and CDR2 as SQIVND (reference sequence). The CDR3 coding sequence is TGTGCCAGTAGTCAAGGGGGCCTCGATGGCTACACCTTC. As protein: CASSQGGLDGYTF.

J is TRBJ1-2 and V is TRBV27, with a tentative D call TRBD1 (6 bases). The CDR3 runs to 16 residues. CDR1 and CDR2 from the germline V gene are MNHEY and SMNVEV (reference sequence). V lost 5 bases, J lost 7 bases, and 23 bases lay in between. The CDR3: CASSPQTALRGGGYTF. The CDR3 bases are TGTGCCAGCAGTCCGCAGACAGCCCTTAGGGGGGGTGGCTACACCTTC.